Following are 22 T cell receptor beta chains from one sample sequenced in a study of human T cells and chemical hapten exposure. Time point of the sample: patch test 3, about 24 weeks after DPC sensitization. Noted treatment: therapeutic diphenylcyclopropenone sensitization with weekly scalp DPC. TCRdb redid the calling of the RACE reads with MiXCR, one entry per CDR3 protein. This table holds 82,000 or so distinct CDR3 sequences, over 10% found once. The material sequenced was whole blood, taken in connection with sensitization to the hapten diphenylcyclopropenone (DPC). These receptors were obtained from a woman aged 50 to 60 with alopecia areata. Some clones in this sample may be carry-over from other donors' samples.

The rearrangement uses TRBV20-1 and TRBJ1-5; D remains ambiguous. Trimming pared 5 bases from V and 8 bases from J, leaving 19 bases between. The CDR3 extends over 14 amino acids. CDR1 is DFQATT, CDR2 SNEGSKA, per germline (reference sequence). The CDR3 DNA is TGCAGTGCTGCCTCCCAGCCGGGGAGGAAGCCCCAGCATTTT. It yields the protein CSAASQPGRKPQHF.

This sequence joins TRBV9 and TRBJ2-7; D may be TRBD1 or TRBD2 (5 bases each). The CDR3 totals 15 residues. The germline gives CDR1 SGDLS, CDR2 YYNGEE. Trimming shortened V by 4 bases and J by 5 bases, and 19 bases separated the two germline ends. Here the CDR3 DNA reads TGTGCCAGCAGCCCCCGGTCTGTCGGGACCCACGAGCAGTACTTC. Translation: CASSPRSVGTHEQYF.

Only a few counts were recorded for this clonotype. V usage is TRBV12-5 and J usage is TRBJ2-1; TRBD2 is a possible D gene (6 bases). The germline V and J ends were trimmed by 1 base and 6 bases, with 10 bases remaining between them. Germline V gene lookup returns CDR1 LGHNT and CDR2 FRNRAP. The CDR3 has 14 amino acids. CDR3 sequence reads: CASGLGLDLNEQFF. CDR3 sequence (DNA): TGTGCTAGTGGTTTGGGACTAGATCTCAATGAGCAGTTCTTC.

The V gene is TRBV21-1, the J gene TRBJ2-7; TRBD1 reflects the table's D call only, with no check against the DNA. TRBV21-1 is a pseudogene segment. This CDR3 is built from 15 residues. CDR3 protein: CASSKQGGSSYEQYF. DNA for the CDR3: TGTGCCAGCAGCAAACAGGGCGGGAGCTCCTACGAGCAGTACTTC.

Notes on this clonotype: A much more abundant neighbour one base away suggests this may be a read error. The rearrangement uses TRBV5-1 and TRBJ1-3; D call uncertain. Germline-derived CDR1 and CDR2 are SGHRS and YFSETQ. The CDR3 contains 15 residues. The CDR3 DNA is TGCGTCAGCAGCGACGGGTACCTCTTTGAAAACACCATATATTTT. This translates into CVSSDGYLFENTIYF.

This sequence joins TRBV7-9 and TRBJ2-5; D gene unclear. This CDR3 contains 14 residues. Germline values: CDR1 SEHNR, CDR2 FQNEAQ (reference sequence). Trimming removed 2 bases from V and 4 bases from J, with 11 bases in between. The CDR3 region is CASSLPRWGETQYF. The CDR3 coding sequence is TGTGCCAGCAGCTTACCCCGGTGGGGAGAGACCCAGTACTTC.

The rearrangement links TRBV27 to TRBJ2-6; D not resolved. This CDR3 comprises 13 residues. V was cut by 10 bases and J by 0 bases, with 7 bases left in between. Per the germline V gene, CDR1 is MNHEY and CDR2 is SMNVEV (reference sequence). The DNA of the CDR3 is TGTGCCACCCGGAACTCTGGGGCCAACGTCCTGACTTTC. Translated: CATRNSGANVLTF.

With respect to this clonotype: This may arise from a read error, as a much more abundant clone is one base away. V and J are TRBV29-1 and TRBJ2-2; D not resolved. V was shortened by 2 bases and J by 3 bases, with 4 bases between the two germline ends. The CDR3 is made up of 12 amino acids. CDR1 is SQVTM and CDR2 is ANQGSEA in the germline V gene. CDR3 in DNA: TGCAGCGTTGAACAGGACACCGGGGAGCTGTTTTTT. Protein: CSVEQDTGELFF.

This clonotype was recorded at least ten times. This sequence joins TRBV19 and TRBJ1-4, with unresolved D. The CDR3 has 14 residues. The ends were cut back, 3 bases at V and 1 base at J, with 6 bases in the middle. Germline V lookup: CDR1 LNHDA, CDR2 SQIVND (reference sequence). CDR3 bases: TGTGCCAGTAGTATTGGAGAAACTAATGAAAAACTGTTTTTT. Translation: CASSIGETNEKLFF.

CDR3 sequence reads: CSGFRLNTEAFF. The CDR3 bases are TGCAGTGGTTTCAGATTGAACACTGAAGCTTTCTTT. J is TRBJ1-1 and V is TRBV20-1; D ambiguous. CDR1 is DFQATT and CDR2 is SNEGSKA in the germline V gene (reference sequence). The CDR3 runs 12 residues. The ends were cut back, 7 bases at V and 0 bases at J, with 9 bases in the middle.

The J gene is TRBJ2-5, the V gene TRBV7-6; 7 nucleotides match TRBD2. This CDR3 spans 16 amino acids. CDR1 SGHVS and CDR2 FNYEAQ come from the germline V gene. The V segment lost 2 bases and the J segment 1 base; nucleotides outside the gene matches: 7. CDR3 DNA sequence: TGTGCCAGCAGCTTAAGCGCGGGAGCGCTCCAAGAGACCCAGTACTTC. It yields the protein CASSLSAGALQETQYF.

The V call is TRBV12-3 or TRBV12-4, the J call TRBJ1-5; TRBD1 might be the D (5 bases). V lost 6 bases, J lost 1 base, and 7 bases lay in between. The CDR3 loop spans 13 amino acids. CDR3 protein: CASSRQSNQPQHF. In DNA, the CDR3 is TGTGCCAGCAGCCGACAGAGCAATCAGCCCCAGCATTTT.

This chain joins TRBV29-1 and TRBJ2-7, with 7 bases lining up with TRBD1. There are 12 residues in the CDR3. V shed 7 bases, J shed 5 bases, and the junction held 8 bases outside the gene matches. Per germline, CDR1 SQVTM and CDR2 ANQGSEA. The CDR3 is CSASTGVNEQYF. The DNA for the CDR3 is TGCAGCGCTTCCACAGGGGTCAACGAGCAGTACTTC.

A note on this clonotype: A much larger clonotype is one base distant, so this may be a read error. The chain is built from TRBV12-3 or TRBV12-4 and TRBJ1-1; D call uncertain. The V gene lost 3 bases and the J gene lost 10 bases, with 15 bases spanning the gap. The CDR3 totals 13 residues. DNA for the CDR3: TGTGCCAGCAGTTTGAGTTCTTTGGCGGGAGCTTTCTTT. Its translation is CASSLSSLAGAFF.

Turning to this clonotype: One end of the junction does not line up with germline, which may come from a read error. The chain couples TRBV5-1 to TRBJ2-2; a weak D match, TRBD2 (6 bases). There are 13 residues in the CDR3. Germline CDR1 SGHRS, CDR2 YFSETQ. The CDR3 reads CASSFSSDGEPFF. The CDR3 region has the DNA TGCGCCAGCAGCTTCTCTAGCGACGGGGAGCCGTTTTTT. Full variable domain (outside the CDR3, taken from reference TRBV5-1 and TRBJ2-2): KAGVTQTPRYLIKTRGQQVTLSCSPISGHRSVSWYQQTPGQGLQFLFEYFSETQRNKGNFPGRFSGRQFSNSRSEMNVSTLELGDSALYLCASSFSSDGEPFFGEGSRLTVL.

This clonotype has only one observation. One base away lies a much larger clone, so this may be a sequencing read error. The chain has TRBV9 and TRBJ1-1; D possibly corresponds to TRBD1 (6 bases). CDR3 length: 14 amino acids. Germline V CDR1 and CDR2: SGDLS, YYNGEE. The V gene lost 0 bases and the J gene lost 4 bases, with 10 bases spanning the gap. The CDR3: CASSVVTGSTEAFF. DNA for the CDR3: TGTGCCAGCAGCGTAGTGACAGGAAGCACTGAAGCTTTCTTT.

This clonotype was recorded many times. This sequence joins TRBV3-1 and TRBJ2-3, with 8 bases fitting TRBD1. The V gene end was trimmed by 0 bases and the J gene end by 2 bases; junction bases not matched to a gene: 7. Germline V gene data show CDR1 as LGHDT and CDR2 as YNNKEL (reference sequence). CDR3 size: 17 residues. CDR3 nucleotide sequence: TGTGCCAGCAGCCAAGAAGGCCGGACAGGGTACACAGATACGCAGTATTTT. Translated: CASSQEGRTGYTDTQYF.

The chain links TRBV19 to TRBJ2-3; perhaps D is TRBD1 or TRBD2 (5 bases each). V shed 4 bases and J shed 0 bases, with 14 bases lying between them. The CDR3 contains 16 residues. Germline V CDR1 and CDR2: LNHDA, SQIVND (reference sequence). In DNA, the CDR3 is TGTGCCAGTAGTACGGCTTGGGACGGGAGCACAGATACGCAGTATTTT. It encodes CASSTAWDGSTDTQYF.

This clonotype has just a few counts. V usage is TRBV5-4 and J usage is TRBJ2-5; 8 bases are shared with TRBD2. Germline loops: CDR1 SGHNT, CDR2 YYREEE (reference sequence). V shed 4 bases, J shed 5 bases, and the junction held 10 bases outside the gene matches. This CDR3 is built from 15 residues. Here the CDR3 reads CASSLSGTSGETQYF. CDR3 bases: TGTGCCAGCAGCCTTAGCGGGACATCGGGGGAGACCCAGTACTTC.

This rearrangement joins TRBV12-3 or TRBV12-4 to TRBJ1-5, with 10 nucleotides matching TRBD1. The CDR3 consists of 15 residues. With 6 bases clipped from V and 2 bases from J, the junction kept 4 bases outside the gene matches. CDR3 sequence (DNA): TGTGCCAGCAGCACCGGGACAGGGGGCAATCAGCCCCAGCATTTT. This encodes CASSTGTGGNQPQHF.

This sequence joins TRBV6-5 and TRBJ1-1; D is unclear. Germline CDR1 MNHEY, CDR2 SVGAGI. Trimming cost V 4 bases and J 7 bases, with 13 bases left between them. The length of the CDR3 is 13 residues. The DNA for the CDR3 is TGTGCCAGCAGTTCCTCGGGGTTGGTTGAAGCTTTCTTT. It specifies CASSSSGLVEAFF.

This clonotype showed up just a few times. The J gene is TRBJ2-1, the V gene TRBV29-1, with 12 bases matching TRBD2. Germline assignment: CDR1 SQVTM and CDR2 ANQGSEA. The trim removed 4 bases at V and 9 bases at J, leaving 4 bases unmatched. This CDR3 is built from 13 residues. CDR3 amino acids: CSVGLAGDFEQFF. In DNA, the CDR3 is TGCAGCGTTGGACTAGCGGGAGATTTTGAGCAGTTCTTC.